These T cell receptor beta chains were read from a single sample in a study of T cells in Graves' hyperthyroidism and ophthalmopathy. TCRdb itself ran the multiplex PCR reads through MiXCR, one entry per CDR3 protein. The sample has 550,000 to 800,000 distinct CDR3 sequences, roughly 15% seen once. The material sequenced was blood. Receptor source: a man aged 18 to 29 with Graves' hyperthyroidism. Both conserved end residues are part of each CDR3.

TRBV28	TRBJ1-2	CASSSSRAPNYGYTF
TRBV6-2/TRBV6-3	TRBJ2-2	CASSRGIRNTGELFF
TRBV7-9	TRBJ2-1	CASSQTSGGGDEQFF
TRBV7-9	TRBJ2-2	CASSLVASGLANTGELFF
TRBV5-8	TRBJ1-4	CATRELTNEKLFF
TRBV6-5	TRBJ2-6	CASSYVAGVFSGANVLTF
TRBV7-9	TRBJ2-5	CASSLIRGSETQYF
TRBV9	TRBJ1-2	CASSVELGWLGGYTF
TRBV7-2	TRBJ2-3	CASSLVLAGGISTDTQYF
TRBV2	TRBJ2-7	CAFAGLAGISYEQYF
TRBV3-1	TRBJ2-4	CASSPSRGQAKNIQYF
TRBV7-2	TRBJ2-1	CASGPSGATHNEQFF
TRBV28	TRBJ2-5	CASSEQGRRGETQYF
TRBV20-1	TRBJ2-7	CSARVPPGGSSYEQYF
TRBV20-1	TRBJ2-7	CSAMELEAYEQYF
TRBV6-5	TRBJ2-5	CASSYDSSGKETQYF
TRBV28	TRBJ1-1	CASRDGTVEAFF
TRBV28	TRBJ2-6	CASSALGNPGANVLTF
TRBV30	TRBJ1-2	CAWGGAGRGSYGYTF
TRBV30	TRBJ2-1	CAWRPTGDEQFF
TRBV11-2	TRBJ2-3	CASSLEASGRASKQWGTDTQYF
TRBV15	TRBJ2-7	CATSTSTSAEQYF
TRBV7-9	TRBJ2-7	CASLGTGRSYEQYF
TRBV12-3/TRBV12-4	TRBJ1-3	CASSSRGPGSGNTIYF